The 27 T cell receptor beta chains given below trace back to one sample, sequenced in a study of tumor-infiltrating lymphocytes in primary liver carcinoma. TCR beta cDNA came from about 0.45 ug total RNA, primed with a constant-region primer. Libraries of TCR beta came from three nested multiplex PCR rounds with slightly modified ARM-PCR. A C-beta reverse primer was combined with TRBV1-TRBV30 forward primers in the first two PCR rounds, and each round had around 11 cycles. One entry per CDR3 protein, called by TCRdb with MiXCR from the multiplex PCR reads. This sample yields 85,000 to 100,000 distinct CDR3 sequences, of which less than 70% are seen a single time; 27% belongs to the top ten. It was from 20-30 mg of unsorted bulk tissue that RNA and DNA were co-extracted. Material: tumor-adjacent normal liver tissue. The origin of the receptors is a man aged 40-55 years with primary liver carcinoma and hepatitis B virus infection.

Remarks on this clonotype: A much bigger clone sits one base away, suggesting this may be a read error. The chain is built from TRBV6-1 and TRBJ1-1; maybe TRBD1 (6 bases). This CDR3 region has 13 residues. The germline V gene has CDR1 MNHNS and CDR2 SASEGT. This CDR3 is CASSVNRDTEASF. The CDR3 DNA reads as TGTGCCAGCAGTGTCAACAGGGATACTGAAGCTTCCTTT.

This clonotype has ten or more counts. This rearrangement joins TRBV6-2 or TRBV6-3 to TRBJ2-7, with a weak D call TRBD2 (5 bases). CDR3 length equals 12 residues. Germline V gene lookup returns CDR1 MNHEY and CDR2 SVGEGT. The V and J ends lost 6 bases and 5 bases respectively, with 11 bases between them. The CDR3 protein is CASSPQADEQYF. The CDR3 DNA is TGTGCCAGCAGCCCTCAAGCGGACGAGCAGTACTTC.

This clonotype was seen many times. Since a much larger clone is just one base distant, this may be a read error. The chain joins TRBV6-6 to TRBJ1-5; TRBD1 aligns across 7 bases. Germline lookup yields CDR1 MNHNY and CDR2 SVGAGI (reference sequence). V shed 8 bases and J 5 bases; nucleotides not matched to a gene: 12. This CDR3 has 15 amino acids. The chain's CDR3 is CASGPRQGPHQPQHF. DNA for the CDR3: TGTGCCAGCGGTCCTCGACAGGGTCCCCATCAGCCCCAGCATTTT.

Remarks on this clonotype: The CDR3 carries no conserved terminal phenylalanine or tryptophan, so it likely arises from a read error. V is TRBV11-2 and J is TRBJ2-7, with 13 bases fitting TRBD2. The CDR3 sequence is 19 residues long. Germline lookup yields CDR1 SGHAT and CDR2 FQNNGV. The CDR3 DNA reads as TGTGTCAGCAGCTTAATTACTAGCGGGAGGGCCGGCCCTCCCTACGAGCAGTACCTC. This translates into CVSSLITSGRAGPPYEQYL.

This clonotype was detected only a few times. This chain joins TRBV28 and TRBJ1-5; a weak D match, TRBD1 (5 bases). V was cut by 6 bases and J by 2 bases, with 17 bases left in between. This CDR3 has 16 amino acids. Germline V gene lookup returns CDR1 MDHEN and CDR2 SYDVKM. The CDR3 DNA follows: TGTGCCAGCAGGTTTCTGGGGGAAGGTGGCAATCAGCCCCAGCATTTT. Translated: CASRFLGEGGNQPQHF.

This clonotype was counted between two and nine times. V gene TRBV24-1 combines with J gene TRBJ2-3; 9 nucleotides match TRBD1. V lost 5 bases to trimming and J lost 3 bases; unmatched junction nucleotides: 20. From germline, CDR1 is KGHDR and CDR2 SFDVKD. The CDR3 contains 20 residues. The CDR3 sequence is CATSASSPGTGPYETDTQYF. Here the CDR3 DNA reads TGTGCCACCAGTGCCTCATCGCCCGGGACAGGGCCCTATGAGACAGATACGCAGTATTTT.

This clonotype was seen ten or more times. The gene calls are TRBV6-2 or TRBV6-3 and TRBJ1-2; D gene ambiguous. V was shortened by 2 bases and J by 1 base, with 5 bases between the two germline ends. The CDR3 length is 13 residues. CDR1 MNHEY and CDR2 SVGEGT come from the germline V gene. The CDR3 spells CASSYDGNYGYTF. The CDR3 bases are TGTGCCAGCAGTTACGACGGTAACTATGGCTACACCTTC.

The table lists this clonotype with a few counts. V is TRBV21-1 and J is TRBJ1-1. TRBV21-1 is a documented pseudogene. The CDR3 spans 13 residues. Here the CDR3 reads CASSIGEARGTFF. DNA of the CDR3: TGTGCCAGCAGCATAGGGGAGGCCCGAGGGACTTTCTTT.

The chain has TRBV28 and TRBJ1-6; no definite D call. The CDR3 totals 15 residues. Trimming shortened V by 7 bases and J by 5 bases, and 15 bases separated the two germline ends. The germline V gene encodes CDR1 MDHEN and CDR2 SYDVKM. For the CDR3, the DNA is TGTGCCAGCACCCATGACGGGGTCAATAATTCACCCCTCCACTTT. Protein: CASTHDGVNNSPLHF.

Details on this clonotype: An end of the junction differs from the germline gene, which may be a read error. This sequence joins TRBV12-3 or TRBV12-4 and TRBJ2-1; TRBD2 matches at 8 bases. The CDR3 extends over 16 amino acids. The CDR3 region has the DNA TGTGCCAGCAGTCCCCGGGGGGGGAACTCCTACAATGAACAGTTCTTC. Translated, it gives CASSPRGGNSYNEQFF.

The chain is built from TRBV6-5 and TRBJ2-3; 7 bases are shared with TRBD1. The length of the CDR3 is 16 residues. Germline CDR1 is MNHEY and CDR2 is SVGAGI. J was trimmed by 1 base and V by 3 bases; bases with no gene match: 7. CDR3 coding DNA: TGTGCCAGCAGTTATCTAGGGGGCGATGGCACAGATACGCAGTATTTT. It encodes CASSYLGGDGTDTQYF.

This clonotype was observed once. Because the CDR3 is missing its conserved closing phenylalanine or tryptophan, this is likely a read error. J is TRBJ2-7 and V is TRBV5-5, with D possibly being TRBD1 or TRBD2 (6 bases each). This CDR3 contains 16 residues. Germline assignment: CDR1 SGHKS and CDR2 YYEKEE (reference sequence). CDR3: CASTLGWRDTSYAQYL. CDR3 in DNA: TGTGCCAGCACCCTGGGTTGGCGGGACACTTCCTACGCGCAGTACTTA.

This clonotype has a handful of counts. At one end, the junction sequence differs from germline, possibly due to a read error. V is TRBV11-2 and J is TRBJ2-7; D call uncertain. The germline V gene has CDR1 SGHAT and CDR2 FQNNGV. CDR3 size: 14 residues. CDR3 coding DNA: TGTGCCAACAGCTTAGCTGATGGCCTATACGAGCAGTACTTC. Amino acid sequence: CANSLADGLYEQYF.

As regards this clonotype: The germline gene is not matched at one end of the junction; a read error may be the cause. This rearrangement joins TRBV11-2 to TRBJ1-6, with no clear D. Germline CDR1 reads SGHAT; CDR2 reads FQNNGV. CDR3 length equals 16 residues. CDR3 amino acids: CANSPRAGLLNSHLHF. The CDR3 coding sequence is TGTGCCAACAGCCCCCGGGCAGGCTTACTTAATTCACACCTTCACTTT.

This clonotype was detected many times. The rearrangement links TRBV28 to TRBJ1-2, with 11 nucleotides matching TRBD1. The CDR3 consists of 20 residues. CDR1 MDHEN and CDR2 SYDVKM come from the germline V gene. Unmatched junction bases numbered 23, after V lost 7 bases and J lost 4 bases. The DNA of the CDR3 is TGTGCCAGCACTTCGACCGGGACAGGGGGAACCCCCGACGCCCTCTATGGCTACACCTTC. Translation gives CASTSTGTGGTPDALYGYTF.

This clonotype was detected many times. V is TRBV5-1 and J is TRBJ2-3; 10 bases match TRBD2. Trimming at V came to 0 bases and at J to 2 bases, leaving 3 bases not matched to a gene. This CDR3 spans 16 amino acids. Germline V gives CDR1 SGHRS, CDR2 YFSETQ. The CDR3 nucleotides read TGCGCCAGCAGCTTGGAACTAGCGGGAACCACAGATACGCAGTATTTT. It encodes CASSLELAGTTDTQYF.

CDR3 sequence (DNA): TGTGCCAGCAGCGTACCAAGGAGTGAAAAACTGTTTTTT. Translated: CASSVPRSEKLFF. The chain carries TRBV11-2 and TRBJ1-4; D not resolved. The germline CDR1 and CDR2 sequences are SGHAT and FQNNGV. V shed 5 bases and J shed 7 bases, with 11 bases lying between them. This CDR3 is built from 13 residues.

As to this clonotype: A single base separates this from a much larger clone, so it may be a read error. The chain couples TRBV12-3 or TRBV12-4 to TRBJ2-1; 9 bases match TRBD1. This CDR3 is 15 amino acids long. In nucleotides, the CDR3 is TGTGCCAACAGTTTACGACAGGGGGGGGGGAATGAGCAGTTCTTC. It yields the protein CANSLRQGGGNEQFF.

Comments on this clonotype: The junction and the germline gene differ at one end; a read error may be behind it. The chain joins TRBV29-1 to TRBJ1-1; tentative D call: TRBD1 (5 bases). This CDR3 is 14 amino acids long. CDR1 is SQVTM and CDR2 is ANQGSEA in the germline V gene. As DNA, the CDR3 is TGCAGCGCCCTTCAAGGACAACTGAACACTGAAACTTTCTTT. As protein: CSALQGQLNTETFF.

The chain uses TRBV11-2 and TRBJ2-1; 10 bases agree with TRBD1. In germline, CDR1 is SGHAT, CDR2 FQNNGV. The CDR3 loop spans 14 amino acids. Unmatched junction bases numbered 13, after V lost 8 bases and J lost 12 bases. CDR3 nucleotides: TGTGCCAGCGGCCGGGAGTCCGGGGACAGGGGGCAGTTCTTC. As protein: CASGRESGDRGQFF.

This clonotype was seen at least ten times. The chain is built from TRBV5-1 and TRBJ2-6, with TRBD1 matching over 7 bases. CDR1 and CDR2 from the germline V gene are SGHRS and YFSETQ. The ends lost 0 bases at V and 5 bases at J; junction bases unmatched: 11. CDR3 length: 18 residues. The chain's CDR3 is CASSLEVGGVGRANVLTF. The CDR3 nucleotides read TGCGCCAGCAGCTTGGAGGTAGGGGGCGTAGGAAGGGCCAACGTCCTGACTTTC.

With regard to this clonotype: One end of the junction does not line up with germline, which may come from a read error. This rearrangement joins TRBV12-3 or TRBV12-4 to TRBJ2-7, with D maybe TRBD2 (5 bases). The CDR3 length is 12 residues. CDR3 bases: TGTGCTAGCAGTGCACTAGTCTACGAGAAGTACTTC. Protein product: CASSALVYEKYF.

To note about this clonotype: One end of the junction does not line up with germline, which may come from a read error. V gene TRBV11-2 combines with J gene TRBJ2-1; 8 bases agree with TRBD2. The CDR3 length is 14 residues. CDR1 and CDR2 from the germline V gene are SGHAT and FQNNGV. The CDR3 is CAGSLVWTSSEQFF. For the CDR3, the DNA is TGTGCCGGCAGCTTAGTCTGGACTAGCAGTGAGCAGTTCTTC.

Details on this clonotype: The CDR3 does not close with the conserved phenylalanine or tryptophan, likely indicating a read error. The gene calls are TRBV6-1 and TRBJ2-7, with 11 bases identical to TRBD2. The V gene's germline CDR1 is MNHNS and CDR2 SASEGT. CDR3 length: 14 amino acids. DNA for the CDR3: TGTGCCAACAACTTAGCGGGAGGGCCCTACAAGCAGTACCTC. Encoded protein: CANNLAGGPYKQYL.

V usage is TRBV11-2 and J usage is TRBJ2-7; perhaps TRBD2 as D (6 bases). CDR1 is SGHAT, CDR2 FQNNGV, per germline. With 5 bases removed from V and 5 bases from J, the gap between germline ends came to 19 bases. The CDR3 length is 15 residues. CDR3 residues: CASSLDGTPPHEQYF. As DNA, the CDR3 is TGTGCCAGCAGCCTCGACGGGACTCCACCCCACGAGCAGTACTTC.

Comments on this clonotype: A read error may explain this, as a much larger clone is one base away. Lacking the conserved final phenylalanine or tryptophan, this CDR3 likely reflects a read error. V usage is TRBV10-2 and J usage is TRBJ2-5, with unresolved D. The CDR3 has 12 residues. Trimming took 4 bases from V and 1 from J, leaving 4 bases between them. Germline CDR1 reads WSHSY; CDR2 reads SAAADI. CDR3 region: CASSVSQETQYL. CDR3 nucleotides: TGCGCCAGCAGTGTCTCCCAAGAGACCCAGTACTTA.

This clonotype was seen only once. Germline is not matched at one junction end, which may reflect a read error. The chain couples TRBV11-2 to TRBJ2-1, with D maybe TRBD1 (6 bases). The CDR3 runs 17 residues. Germline V gene lookup returns CDR1 SGHAT and CDR2 FQNNGV. The CDR3: CASGRTSGQSSYNGQFF. The DNA for the CDR3 is TGTGCCAGCGGCCGTACATCGGGACAAAGCTCCTACAATGGGCAGTTCTTC.